This T cell receptor beta chain comes out of a study of neurological immune-mediated disorders. Each TCR transcript was tagged with a 10-nucleotide random UMI during 5'RACE. TCRdb fed the 5' RACE reads into MiXCR, producing one record per CDR3 protein. The table lists 33,000 or so distinct CDR3 sequences, around 7.8% of them singletons, with 4.4% in the top ten. CDR3 length: 14 amino acids. V was pared by 0 bases and J by 3 bases, with 3 bases of the junction left unmatched. Germline V gene data show CDR1 as SGHRS and CDR2 as YFSETQ. This clonotype has at least ten counts. The specimen sequenced was PBMCs. The V and J genes are TRBV5-1 and TRBJ2-7, with 7 bases that match TRBD1. The clonotype originates from a woman aged 40 to 55 in good health. In nucleotides, the CDR3 is TGCGCCAGCAGCTTGGTACGACAGGGCTACGAGCAGTACTTC. Translation gives CASSLVRQGYEQYF.